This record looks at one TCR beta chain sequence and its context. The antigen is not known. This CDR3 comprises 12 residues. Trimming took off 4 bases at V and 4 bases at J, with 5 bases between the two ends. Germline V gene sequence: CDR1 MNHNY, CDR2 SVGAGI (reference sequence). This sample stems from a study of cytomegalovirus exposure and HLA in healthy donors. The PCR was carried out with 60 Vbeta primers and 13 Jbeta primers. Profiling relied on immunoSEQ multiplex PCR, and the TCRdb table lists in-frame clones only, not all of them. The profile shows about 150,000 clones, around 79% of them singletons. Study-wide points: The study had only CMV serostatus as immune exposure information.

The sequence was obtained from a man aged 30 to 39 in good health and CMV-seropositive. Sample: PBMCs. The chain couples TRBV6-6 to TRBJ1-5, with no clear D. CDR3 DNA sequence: TGTGCCAGCAGTTTCGTAAATCAGCCCCAGCATTTT. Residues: CASSFVNQPQHF.